The 7 T cell receptor beta chains reported below all come from one sample, sequenced in a study of T cell responses to AZD1222 COVID-19 vaccine. The method was immunoSEQ multiplex PCR; TCRdb's version includes in-frame clones alone and lacks a portion of them. The sample yields approximately 120,000 clones, about 92% seen once. Sequenced here: peripheral blood, sampled on day 0 of MenACWY control vaccination. Receptor source: an adult in good health.

This chain links TRBV6-6 with TRBJ2-7, with TRBD1 matching 10 bases. The ends lost 0 bases at V and 6 bases at J; junction bases unmatched: 5. The CDR3 is made up of 15 amino acids. Germline V gives CDR1 MNHNY, CDR2 SVGAGI (reference sequence). CDR3 sequence reads: CASSYSGTGASEQYV. CDR3 DNA sequence: TGTGCCAGCAGTTACTCAGGGACAGGGGCTTCCGAGCAGTACGTC.

This chain connects TRBV11-3 to TRBJ2-2; tentative D call: TRBD2 (6 bases). Trimming took 0 bases from V and 3 from J, leaving 8 bases between them. The CDR3 is made up of 15 amino acids. Germline V gene lookup returns CDR1 SGHNT and CDR2 YENEEA. In DNA, the CDR3 is TGTGCCAGCAGCTTAGACGGGAGACACACCGGGGAGCTGTTTTTT. This gives the protein CASSLDGRHTGELFF.

The chain links TRBV27 to TRBJ2-1; TRBD2 matches 11 bases. Per the germline V gene, CDR1 is MNHEY and CDR2 is SMNVEV (reference sequence). The V and J ends lost 7 bases and 7 bases, in that order; junction bases with no gene match: 6. CDR3 length: 14 residues. The CDR3: CASTWTSGLNEQFF. CDR3 bases: TGTGCCAGCACCTGGACTAGCGGGTTAAATGAGCAGTTCTTC.

This chain uses TRBV28 with TRBJ2-7; the D gene is possibly TRBD1 (6 bases). The CDR3 loop spans 15 amino acids. V was cut by 4 bases and J by 0 bases, with 13 bases left in between. Looked up from germline, CDR1 is MDHEN and CDR2 is SYDVKM. CDR3 protein: CASSSAGTSSYEQYF. CDR3 DNA sequence: TGTGCCAGCAGTTCGGCCGGGACAAGCTCCTACGAGCAGTACTTC.

V gene TRBV5-1 combines with J gene TRBJ1-4; 7 bases align to TRBD1. CDR1 SGHRS and CDR2 YFSETQ come from the germline V gene. J gave up 6 bases and V 4 bases, and 6 bases lay outside the gene matches. CDR3 size: 14 residues. The CDR3 region is CASSPQGDHEKLFF. CDR3 sequence (DNA): TGCGCCAGCAGCCCCCAGGGGGATCATGAAAAACTGTTTTTT.

The count of this clone is one. The V and J genes are TRBV7-2 and TRBJ2-3; D is possibly TRBD2 (6 bases). Germline loops: CDR1 SGHTA, CDR2 FQGNSA. The CDR3 length is 17 residues. Trimming left V 7 bases short and J 1 base short, with 21 bases between. This CDR3 reads CASTPRRGTRGTDTQYF. CDR3 coding DNA: TGTGCCAGCACCCCGAGGCGGGGTACTAGAGGCACAGATACGCAGTATTTT.

The CDR3 region is CASSLSFSFVGFSGELFF. The CDR3 DNA reads as TGTGCCAGCAGTTTATCGTTCTCTTTTGTGGGCTTTAGCGGGGAGCTGTTTTTT. V and J are TRBV27 and TRBJ2-2; D gene ambiguous. The ends were cut back, 0 bases at V and 7 bases at J, with 21 bases in the middle. This CDR3 has 18 residues. In germline, CDR1 is MNHEY, CDR2 SMNVEV (reference sequence).